Listed here is a single T cell receptor beta chain. This entry comes from a study of blood T cell repertoires in COVID-19. Study at large: COVID-19 samples, acute and convalescent, were from the United States, Italy and Spain.

In the authors' methods: It was from reference gene primer amplification that nucleated cell counts were estimated. Data came from immunoSEQ multiplex PCR; TCRdb stores just in-frame clones and leaves some out. The DNA gave D and trimming, while V, J and clone size come from that table. The sample contains about 240,000 clones, roughly 86% of which appear only once. The germline V gene encodes CDR1 MNHEY and CDR2 SVGEGT. The CDR3 length is 15 residues. The germline V and J ends were trimmed by 2 bases and 7 bases, with 15 bases remaining between them. Input material: peripheral blood. The gene calls are TRBV6-2 or TRBV6-3 and TRBJ2-1, with D tentatively TRBD1 (6 bases). This receptor was identified in a woman between 65 and 79 years old with active or convalescent COVID-19. CDR3 coding DNA: TGTGCCAGCAGTTACGGGGACATTCTTATAAATGAGCAGTTCTTC. Protein: CASSYGDILINEQFF.